This entry is about one TCR beta chain. The antigen remains undetermined. 13 Jbeta primers and 60 Vbeta primers were used for the PCR. Profiled with immunoSEQ multiplex PCR; TCRdb holds only in-frame clones, not every one. The data show around 130,000 clones, and the top ten clones hold around 1.5%. This sample was taken from a study of cytomegalovirus exposure and HLA in healthy donors. Study-wide background: Of about 390 genotyped donors, about 80% grouped in the Caucasian-associated ancestry cluster. Whole-study findings and limits: Earlier results showed most TCR beta V segments being productive about 90% or about 30% of the time. In a later analysis, V- and J-gene trimming of beta chains associated with a DCLRE1C missense variant, replicated independently. Later analysis suggested most CMV-associated TCR beta chains were HLA-restricted.

Input material: PBMCs. The sequence was collected from a woman aged 40 to 55 in good health and CMV-seronegative.

This CDR3 reads CASSPGLSGGAWETQYF. DNA for the CDR3: TGTGCCAGCAGCCCCGGACTGAGCGGGGGGGCATGGGAGACCCAGTACTTC. The chain joins TRBV5-8 to TRBJ2-5; 10 bases line up with TRBD2. Germline-derived CDR1 and CDR2 are SGHTS and YDEGEE. The junction had 14 bases not matched to a gene; V was cut back by 4 bases and J by 5 bases. This CDR3 is built from 17 residues.